This T cell receptor beta chain was obtained from a study of blood T cell repertoires in COVID-19. As for the study in general: The cDNA or gDNA used as material had been derived from T cells, B-cell-depleted T cells, or PBMCs.

Per the original methods: It was from reference gene primer amplification that nucleated cell counts were estimated. Repertoires were generated with immunoSEQ multiplex PCR, while TCRdb's copy carries only in-frame clones and drops some. The V and J calls and clone size were taken over from that table, and D and trimming were inferred from the DNA. This table has about 250,000 clones, 75% to 85% appearing once. Those who participated ranged in age from roughly 18 to 89 years and resided in 24 US areas. Participant reports of clinical history set cohort assignment. Material: PBMCs or T cells enriched from blood (not recorded which). This TCR derives from a woman between 45 and 60 years old with acute COVID-19.

The CDR3, as DNA: TGTGCCAGCAGTGAGACAGGGGCACTCCGCGATACGCAGTATTTT. This translates into CASSETGALRDTQYF. This rearrangement joins TRBV25-1 to TRBJ2-3; 8 bases are shared with TRBD1. V shed 3 bases and J 6 bases; nucleotides not matched to a gene: 8. Per the germline V gene, CDR1 is MGHDK and CDR2 is SYGVNS. The CDR3 is 15 residues long.